This T cell receptor beta chain was sequenced in a study of Graves' ophthalmopathy and Graves' hyperthyroidism. The study, taken as a whole, reports: Most expanded thyroid clonotypes above 0.001 frequency also appeared in blood.

This clonotype has at least ten counts. Its target is unknown. Eligible hyperthyroidism cases comprised new diagnoses of under 2 months' duration in individuals aged 18 to 65. Pregnant or lactating patients and those with other autoimmune diseases or uncontrolled infections were excluded. Diagnosis used clinical symptoms, serum thyroxine, TRAb, thyroid ultrasound and orbital computed tomography. The length of the CDR3 is 15 residues. Trimming removed 5 bases from V and 2 bases from J, with 18 bases in between. Germline loops: CDR1 DFQATT, CDR2 SNEGSKA (reference sequence). Amplification from RNA transcripts yielded the TCR beta CDR3 regions. A first-round RT-PCR used HTBI primers, followed by a second-round multiplex PCR. One entry per CDR3 protein results from TCRdb running MiXCR on the multiplex PCR reads. This sample has some 350,000 distinct CDR3 sequences; about a sixth occur once, and the top ten carry 2.4%.

The sequencing input was peripheral blood. The chain uses TRBV20-1 and TRBJ2-5; either TRBD1 or TRBD2 may supply D (6 bases each). The sequence derives from an adult woman with stable Graves' hyperthyroidism. As DNA, the CDR3 is TGCAGTGCTGACCTGCCGGGGGACACGCAAGAGACCCAGTACTTC. Its protein product is CSADLPGDTQETQYF.